A selection of T cell receptor beta chains follows, all from one sample in a study of cytomegalovirus exposure and HLA in healthy donors. Repertoires were generated with immunoSEQ multiplex PCR, while TCRdb's copy carries only in-frame clones and drops some. The profile shows 300,000 to 400,000 clones, 80% to 90% of them singletons. The sequencing input was PBMCs. The receptors here all came from a woman aged 18-30 years in good health and CMV-seronegative. The CDR3 runs from the conserved cysteine through the conserved F or W. The D gene is left open where the match is weak. Not every row has a clone size; where given, it reads once, few, many or a size class.

d_call clone_size j_call v_call cdr3_nt cdr3_aa
TRBD2 . TRBJ2-2 TRBV5-1 TGCGCCAGCAGCTTCAGACTAGCGGGGAACACCGGGGAGCTGTTTTTT CASSFRLAGNTGELFF
. . TRBJ2-2 TRBV7-2 TGTGCCAGCAGCCCCAGATATTCCGGGGAGCTGTTTTTT CASSPRYSGELFF
. . TRBJ2-3 TRBV4-1 TGCGCCAGCAGCCAAGACTTTAGTAGCGGCAGCACAGATACGCAGTATTTT CASSQDFSSGSTDTQYF
TRBD2 . TRBJ2-1 TRBV28 TGTGCCAGCAGCCTCTCTAGTAGCGGGGGCAATGAGCAGTTCTTC CASSLSSSGGNEQFF
. . TRBJ1-1 TRBV29-1 TGCAGCATGACAGTGGGGTACATCCGGAACACTGAAGCTTTCTTT CSMTVGYIRNTEAFF
TRBD2 . TRBJ2-1 TRBV5-1 TGCGCCAGCAGCCCTAGCGGGGGGGCGTCGGATGAGCAGTTCTTC CASSPSGGASDEQFF
. . TRBJ1-1 TRBV6-5 TGTGCCAGCAGTTCGTTTCCTGGAGGCACTGAAGCTTTCTTT CASSSFPGGTEAFF
. . TRBJ2-1 TRBV7-9 TGTGCCAGCAGCGGGGGACAACCAAGCTCCTACAATGAGCAGTTCTTC CASSGGQPSSYNEQFF
. . TRBJ2-3 TRBV7-2 TGTGCCAGCAGCTTAGAGAGGGTAGATACGCAGTATTTT CASSLERVDTQYF
. . TRBJ2-7 TRBV30 TGTGCCTGGAATGGGCTAGCTGCCTACGAGCAGTACTTC CAWNGLAAYEQYF
. . TRBJ2-5 TRBV28 TGTGCCAGCAGTCCCGAGATGGGAGGAGAGACCCAGTACTTC CASSPEMGGETQYF
. once TRBJ2-5 TRBV23-1 TGCGCCAGCAGTCCCTCTAACCGGGTTCGAGGGGAGACCCAGTACTTC CASSPSNRVRGETQYF
TRBD1 once TRBJ2-1 TRBV13 TGTGCCAGCGCCGGACAGGGCAATGAGCAGTTCTTC CASAGQGNEQFF
TRBD1 . TRBJ1-1 TRBV19 TGTGCCAGTAGTATTTCCGGGACAGGGGGTGAAGCTTTCTTT CASSISGTGGEAFF
TRBD2 few TRBJ2-3 TRBV4-2 TGTGCCAGCAGCCAAGAAGCGGGGGGGCCAGATACGCAGTATTTT CASSQEAGGPDTQYF
. . TRBJ2-1 TRBV6-6 TGTGCCAGCAGTTATAGTAGCCTTTCGACCAATGAGCAGTTCTTC CASSYSSLSTNEQFF
. . TRBJ2-3 TRBV2 TGTGCCAGCAGAGGACTACCATCTAGCACAGATACGCAGTATTTT CASRGLPSSTDTQYF
TRBD1 . TRBJ1-5 TRBV15 TGTGCCACCAGCAGAGACCCCGACAGGGGCAATCAGCCCCAGCATTTT CATSRDPDRGNQPQHF
. . TRBJ2-7 TRBV5-1 TGCGCCAGCAGCTGGAGGGGACTCGGCGAGCAGTACTTC CASSWRGLGEQYF
TRBD2 . TRBJ2-1 TRBV30 TGTGCCTGGAGTGGAGGTTTACTAGCGGGTTACAATGAGCAGTTCTTC CAWSGGLLAGYNEQFF
. . TRBJ1-1 TRBV4-1 TGCGCCAGCAGCCCCTGGGGAACAGTAGGAGGAACTGAAGCTTTCTTT CASSPWGTVGGTEAFF
TRBD1 few TRBJ2-7 TRBV6-6 TGTGCCAGCACGGGACAGCCGACCTACGAGCAGTACTTC CASTGQPTYEQYF
TRBD1 . TRBJ2-3 TRBV11-2 TGTGCCAGCAGCATGAACAGGGGTGATTGGGATACGCAGTATTTT CASSMNRGDWDTQYF
TRBD2 . TRBJ2-2 TRBV7-6 TGTGCCAGCAGCTTAGGTCGAGTCCCGCCAGCGGGATCGAACACCGGGGAGCTGTTTTTT CASSLGRVPPAGSNTGELFF
TRBD2 . TRBJ2-1 TRBV13 TGTGCCAGCAGCTCGACTAGCGGGATCTGGGATGAGCAGTTCTTC CASSSTSGIWDEQFF
. . TRBJ2-1 TRBV19 TGTGCCAGTAGTATAGGAGGAAGCTTTGGAGACAATGAGCAGTTCTTC CASSIGGSFGDNEQFF
. . TRBJ2-7 TRBV28 TGTGCCAGCAGTTTTGTAGGTGGGCAGGATGGCTCCTACGAGCAGTACTTC CASSFVGGQDGSYEQYF
TRBD1 . TRBJ1-1 TRBV5-1 TGCGCCAGCAGCCCAGGGGGCCCTAACACTGAAGCTTTCTTT CASSPGGPNTEAFF
. . TRBJ2-3 TRBV18 TGTGCCAGCTCACCGAATAGGGGCCCGGATACGCAGTATTTT CASSPNRGPDTQYF
TRBD2 once TRBJ2-1 TRBV28 TGTGCCAGCAGTTTTCTATCCGGGAGGGCGTACAATGAGCAGTTCTTC CASSFLSGRAYNEQFF
. . TRBJ1-2 TRBV5-1 TGCGCCAGCAGCTTGGTTGACGGGGTGTCGGTTGGCTACACCTTC CASSLVDGVSVGYTF
TRBD1 . TRBJ1-4 TRBV4-1 TGCGCCAGCAGCCAAGGGGAAAGGACAGGGGCAGGGGAAAAACTGTTTTTT CASSQGERTGAGEKLFF
. few TRBJ1-2 TRBV7-9 TGTGCCAGCAGCCCGCCGGGGAACGTCTATGGCTACACCTTC CASSPPGNVYGYTF
TRBD2 . TRBJ2-2 TRBV28 TGTGCCAGCAGTTTATCCGGGAGGAGAGGGGAGCTGTTTTTT CASSLSGRRGELFF
. . TRBJ2-7 TRBV7-6 TGTGCCAGCAGGGGGGAGGCCCCAGCCGGGGAGCAGTACTTC CASRGEAPAGEQYF
. . TRBJ1-4 TRBV27 TGTGCCAGCAGTTTAACCCCCGCCAGGGATGAAAAACTGTTTTTT CASSLTPARDEKLFF
. few TRBJ2-6 TRBV6-1 TGTGCCAGCAGGAGGGGGGGCTCTGGGGCCAACGTCCTGACTTTC CASRRGGSGANVLTF
. few TRBJ2-7 TRBV7-9 TGTGCCAGCAGCTTAGGCTACCGGGAGCAGTACTTC CASSLGYREQYF
TRBD1 . TRBJ1-4 TRBV6-6 TGTGCCAGCAGTACCCCGGACAGGGGTAATGAAAAACTGTTTTTT CASSTPDRGNEKLFF
. . TRBJ2-2 TRBV30 TGTGCCTGGAGTAGGTCAGGGACCGGGGAGCTGTTTTTT CAWSRSGTGELFF
TRBD2 . TRBJ2-5 TRBV6-5 TGTGCCAGCCGCCGACTTCTAGCGGGAGGAGAGACCCAGTACTTC CASRRLLAGGETQYF
. . TRBJ1-1 TRBV27 TGTGCCAGCAGCCCCACCGCACGGACTACCTTGAACACTGAAGCTTTCTTT CASSPTARTTLNTEAFF
TRBD2 . TRBJ2-5 TRBV5-4 TGTGCCAGCAGCCCGGGACTAGCGGGAGTACGAGAGACCCAGTACTTC CASSPGLAGVRETQYF
TRBD1 . TRBJ2-5 TRBV28 TGTGCCAGCAGGCTAACAGGGGTAGAGACCCAGTACTTC CASRLTGVETQYF
. . TRBJ2-2 TRBV11-2 TGTGCCAGCAGCTTAGGGCCAGGCACCGGGGAGCTGTTTTTT CASSLGPGTGELFF